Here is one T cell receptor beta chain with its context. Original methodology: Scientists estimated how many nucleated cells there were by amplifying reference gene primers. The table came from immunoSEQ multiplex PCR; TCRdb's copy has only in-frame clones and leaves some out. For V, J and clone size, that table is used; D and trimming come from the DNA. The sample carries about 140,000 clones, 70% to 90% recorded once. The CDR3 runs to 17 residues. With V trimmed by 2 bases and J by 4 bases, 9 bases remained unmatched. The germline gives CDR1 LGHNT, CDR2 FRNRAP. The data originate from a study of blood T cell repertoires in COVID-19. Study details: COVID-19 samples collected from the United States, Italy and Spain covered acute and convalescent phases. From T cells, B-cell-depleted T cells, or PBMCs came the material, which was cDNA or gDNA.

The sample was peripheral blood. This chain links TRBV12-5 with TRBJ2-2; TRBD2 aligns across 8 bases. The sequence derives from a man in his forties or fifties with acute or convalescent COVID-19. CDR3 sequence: CASGLLGGGGLTGELFF. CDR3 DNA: TGTGCTAGTGGTTTGTTAGGCGGCGGGGGGCTCACCGGGGAGCTGTTTTTT.